Below are 11 T cell receptor beta chains sequenced from a single sample in a study of OX40 agonist ivuxolimab in advanced cancers. Here immunoSEQ multiplex PCR was the method, and the copy in TCRdb shows in-frame clones only, minus some. Of about 76,000 clones listed, around 87% are singletons. The input for sequencing was CD4+ or CD8+ T cells sorted from blood, taken in a trial of the OX40 agonist ivuxolimab. These receptor sequences come from an adult with an advanced solid tumor such as melanoma, head and neck, liver or kidney cancer.

This clone has just one count. V is TRBV30 and J is TRBJ2-7; D not resolved. In germline, CDR1 is GTSNPN, CDR2 SVGIG (reference sequence). The CDR3 totals 14 residues. V was pared by 0 bases and J by 3 bases, with 12 bases between. The CDR3 is CAWSVTRPGYEQYF. DNA for the CDR3: TGTGCCTGGAGTGTTACCAGACCCGGCTACGAGCAGTACTTC.

The chain joins TRBV28 to TRBJ1-5; 8 bases map to TRBD1. V lost 6 bases and J lost 0; bases outside the gene matches: 16. Germline CDR1 MDHEN, CDR2 SYDVKM. CDR3 length: 19 amino acids. The CDR3 sequence is CASRSPGQGIPYSNQPQHF. For the CDR3, the DNA is TGTGCCAGCAGGTCTCCTGGACAGGGCATCCCCTATAGCAATCAGCCCCAGCATTTT. Full variable domain (remainder filled in from reference TRBV28 and TRBJ1-5): DVKVTQSSRYLVKRTGEKVFLECVQDMDHENMFWYRQDPGLGLRLIYFSYDVKMKEKGDIPEGYSVSREKKERFSLILESASTNQTSMYLCASRSPGQGIPYSNQPQHFGDGTRLSIL.

V is TRBV4-1 and J is TRBJ2-7; 9 nucleotides align to TRBD1. This CDR3 spans 13 amino acids. Germline CDR1 MGHRA, CDR2 YSYEKL. J was trimmed by 6 bases and V by 2 bases; bases with no gene match: 2. The CDR3 DNA sequence: TGCGCCAGCAGCCAACAACAGGGGGCCGAGCAGTACGTC. Residues: CASSQQQGAEQYV.

The chain links TRBV4-3 to TRBJ2-2; D gene ambiguous. Trimming left V 1 base short and J 1 base short, with 10 bases between. The germline CDR1 and CDR2 sequences are LGHNA and YSLEER. The length of the CDR3 is 16 residues. The CDR3 nucleotides read TGCGCCAGCAGCCAAGTTAGGGTAGGGAACACCGGGGAGCTGTTTTTT. It codes for CASSQVRVGNTGELFF.

The rearrangement links TRBV7-2 to TRBJ2-1; 8 nucleotides align to TRBD1. Losses at the gene ends were 4 bases for V and 4 bases for J; bases not matched to a gene: 6. Germline-derived CDR1 and CDR2 are SGHTA and FQGNSA. This CDR3 is 15 amino acids long. CDR3 in amino acids: CASSSAWTGYNEQFF. The CDR3, as DNA: TGTGCCAGCAGCTCAGCTTGGACAGGGTACAATGAGCAGTTCTTC.

Here the CDR3 DNA reads TGTGCCAGCTCAGGACCCCCGTACAGAAGCTCTGGGGCCAACGTCCTGACTTTC. This codes for CASSGPPYRSSGANVLTF. The V gene is TRBV18, the J gene TRBJ2-6; no clear D gene. The CDR3 totals 18 residues. V lost 5 bases to trimming and J lost 0 bases, with 17 bases between them. Per germline, CDR1 KGHSH and CDR2 LQKENI.

The V call is TRBV7-8, the J call TRBJ2-3, with D perhaps matching TRBD1 or TRBD2 (6 bases each). In germline, CDR1 is SGHVS, CDR2 FQNEAQ. The V end was cut by 6 bases, the J end by 0 bases, with 19 bases between. The CDR3 runs to 17 residues. CDR3: CASRGARGRRSTDTQYF. The CDR3 DNA sequence: TGTGCCAGCAGGGGAGCGAGGGGGAGGAGAAGCACAGATACGCAGTATTTT.

The V gene is TRBV2, the J gene TRBJ2-7, with D perhaps matching TRBD2 (5 bases). From germline, CDR1 is SNHLY and CDR2 FYNNEI. V was clipped by 4 bases and J by 4 bases, with 8 bases between them. CDR3 length: 12 amino acids. CDR3 DNA sequence: TGTGCCAGCAGTGTTAGCGCGTACGAGCAGTACGTC. It codes for CASSVSAYEQYV.

This clone has only a few counts. The rearrangement links TRBV5-1 to TRBJ2-1, with D possibly TRBD1 on 7 matching bases. V was shortened by 3 bases and J by 3 bases, with 10 bases between the two germline ends. The length of the CDR3 is 14 residues. Germline V CDR1 and CDR2: SGHRS, YFSETQ. In nucleotides, the CDR3 is TGCGCCAGCAGCTCGGGGGACAGCTACAATGAGCAGTTCTTC. It yields the protein CASSSGDSYNEQFF. Using reference TRBV5-1 and TRBJ2-1 for the parts outside the CDR3, the full variable domain is KAGVTQTPRYLIKTRGQQVTLSCSPISGHRSVSWYQQTPGQGLQFLFEYFSETQRNKGNFPGRFSGRQFSNSRSEMNVSTLELGDSALYLCASSSGDSYNEQFFGPGTRLTVL.

The count of this clone is one. The chain joins TRBV6-1 to TRBJ2-3, with a possible D match to TRBD2 (6 bases). CDR1 and CDR2 from the germline V gene are MNHNS and SASEGT. The CDR3 loop spans 10 amino acids. V lost 7 bases, J lost 10 bases, and 9 bases lay in between. The CDR3 DNA is TGTGCCAGCACCGGGGGTGCGCAGTATTTT. It is translated as CASTGGAQYF.

This chain connects TRBV5-1 to TRBJ2-5; either TRBD1 or TRBD2 may fit D (5 bases each). The ends were cut back, 4 bases at V and 2 bases at J, with 15 bases in the middle. CDR1 is SGHRS and CDR2 is YFSETQ in the germline V gene. The CDR3 is 15 amino acids. The CDR3, as DNA: TGCGCCAGCAGCGCCGGGACCAGGGAACAAGAGACCCAGTACTTC. Its translation: CASSAGTREQETQYF.